What follows are 22 T cell receptor beta chains derived from one specimen sequenced in a study of cytomegalovirus exposure and HLA in healthy donors. Both 60 Vbeta primers and 13 Jbeta primers went into the PCR. Method: immunoSEQ multiplex PCR; TCRdb's copy keeps in-frame clones and lacks some. This table has fewer than 130,000 clones, around 86% appearing once. Sequenced input: PBMCs. The source is a man aged 40-49 years in good health and CMV-seronegative.

On this clone: The junction departs from germline at one end; a sequencing error may be responsible. J is TRBJ2-1 and V is TRBV29-1, with D unclear. The CDR3 is made up of 13 amino acids. Germline assignment: CDR1 SQVTM and CDR2 ANQGSEA. In nucleotides, the CDR3 is TGCAGCTTTGACACTGAATCCTACAATGAGCAGTTCTTC. Translated, it gives CSFDTESYNEQFF.

J is TRBJ1-1 and V is TRBV5-1; tentatively, D is TRBD1 (6 bases). Germline V lookup: CDR1 SGHRS, CDR2 YFSETQ. The CDR3 is 14 residues long. V dropped 3 bases and J dropped 3 bases, with 12 bases sitting between them. CDR3 sequence reads: CASSSRQDYTEAFF. The DNA for the CDR3 is TGCGCCAGCAGCTCGCGACAGGACTACACTGAAGCTTTCTTT.

This clone appeared a single time. The rearrangement joins TRBV7-7 to TRBJ2-5; 10 nucleotides line up with TRBD1. Germline V lookup: CDR1 SSHAT, CDR2 FNYEAQ (reference sequence). This CDR3 spans 15 amino acids. Unmatched junction bases numbered 5, after V lost 4 bases and J lost 3 bases. The CDR3 nucleotides read TGTGCCAGCAGCTACACCGGGACAGGGGAAGAGACCCAGTACTTC. Its translation is CASSYTGTGEETQYF.

The V call is TRBV7-6, the J call TRBJ2-2, with 11 bases aligning to TRBD2. The V gene end was trimmed by 2 bases and the J gene end by 7 bases; junction bases not matched to a gene: 6. The CDR3 is 16 residues long. Germline V gene data show CDR1 as SGHVS and CDR2 as FNYEAQ. The CDR3 spells CASSLLAGGSNGELFF. The CDR3 DNA reads as TGTGCCAGCAGCTTACTAGCGGGGGGTTCTAACGGGGAGCTGTTTTTT.

CDR3: CASSPVGEGNNEKLFF. The CDR3 coding sequence is TGTGCCAGCAGCCCCGTTGGGGAGGGGAATAATGAAAAACTGTTTTTT. The chain is built from TRBV4-2 and TRBJ1-4; weak D call: TRBD1 (5 bases). V was shortened by 4 bases and J by 4 bases, with 16 bases between the two germline ends. Germline CDR1 LGHNA, CDR2 YNFKEQ. CDR3 length equals 16 residues.

As to this clone: Sequence at one end of the junction differs from germline and may be a read error. The gene calls are TRBV6-1 and TRBJ1-1; D is perhaps TRBD1 (5 bases). The germline V gene has CDR1 MNHNS and CDR2 SASEGT. This CDR3 spans 12 amino acids. CDR3 sequence: CASSAGYTEAFF. The CDR3 DNA reads TGTGCCAGCAGTGCAGGGTACACTGAAGCTTTTTTT.

Turning to this clone: No conserved phenylalanine or tryptophan ends this CDR3, so it is likely a read error. The chain uses TRBV5-4 and TRBJ1-2; the match to TRBD1 covers 9 bases. The CDR3 has 13 residues. The ends lost 3 bases at V and 7 bases at J; junction bases unmatched: 4. The germline V gene encodes CDR1 SGHNT and CDR2 YYREEE (reference sequence). The CDR3 nucleotides are TGTGCCAGCAGCTCCCCGGACAGGGGTGGCTACACCGTC. The encoded protein is CASSSPDRGGYTV.

The V and J genes are TRBV6-1 and TRBJ2-3, with D perhaps matching TRBD1 (5 bases). CDR1 MNHNS and CDR2 SASEGT come from the germline V gene. CDR3 length: 12 residues. The V and J ends lost 8 bases and 4 bases respectively, with 10 bases between them. The chain's CDR3 is CASSGYPDTQYF. CDR3 sequence (DNA): TGTGCCAGCTCAGGGTACCCAGATACGCAGTATTTT.

The CDR3 DNA sequence: TGTGCCAGCAGCCAAGAATGGAGGGGACAGGGCTACACCTTC. It yields the protein CASSQEWRGQGYTF. This chain joins TRBV4-2 and TRBJ1-2; 7 bases match TRBD1. J gave up 8 bases and V 0 bases, and 6 bases lay outside the gene matches. CDR1 is LGHNA and CDR2 is YNFKEQ in the germline V gene. This CDR3 is 14 amino acids long.

This chain uses TRBV5-1 with TRBJ2-7; 8 bases are a match to TRBD2. J lost 7 bases, V lost 1 base, and 4 bases had no gene match. CDR3 size: 13 residues. Germline V gene lookup returns CDR1 SGHRS and CDR2 YFSETQ. CDR3 region: CASSLPGTREQYF. The CDR3 nucleotides are TGCGCCAGCAGCTTGCCGGGGACTAGGGAGCAGTACTTC.

The chain has TRBV4-1 and TRBJ1-6; no clear D. V was shortened by 0 bases and J by 2 bases, with 11 bases between the two germline ends. The germline gives CDR1 MGHRA, CDR2 YSYEKL. The CDR3 covers 17 residues. CDR3 amino acids: CASSQDLEEAYNSPLHF. The CDR3 coding sequence is TGCGCCAGCAGCCAAGATTTAGAGGAGGCCTATAATTCACCCCTCCACTTT.

This clone appeared a few times. This chain links TRBV2 with TRBJ1-1; D gene ambiguous. This CDR3 spans 11 amino acids. The germline V and J ends were trimmed by 3 bases and 6 bases, with 5 bases remaining between them. CDR1 and CDR2 (germline): SNHLY, FYNNEI. This chain's CDR3 is CASSDRAEAFF. The DNA of the CDR3 is TGTGCCAGCAGTGATCGGGCTGAAGCTTTCTTT.

The V and J genes are TRBV2 and TRBJ1-3; D perhaps matches TRBD1 (5 bases). The CDR3 loop spans 15 amino acids. Germline V gene data show CDR1 as SNHLY and CDR2 as FYNNEI. The V and J ends lost 7 bases and 0 bases respectively, with 13 bases between them. CDR3 nucleotides: TGTGCCAGCACCCCCGGGGGAAGCTCTGGAAACACCATATATTTT. This codes for CASTPGGSSGNTIYF. The variable domain in full, with the rest retrieved from reference TRBV2 and TRBJ1-3, is EPEVTQTPSHQVTQMGQEVILRCVPISNHLYFYWYRQILGQKVEFLVSFYNNEISEKSEIFDDQFSVERPDGSNFTLKIRSTKLEDSAMYFCASTPGGSSGNTIYFGEGSWLTVV.

The chain combines TRBV6-1 with TRBJ1-5; TRBD1 matches 9 bases. The ends lost 7 bases at V and 1 base at J; junction bases unmatched: 5. The CDR3 runs 15 residues. Germline CDR1 is MNHNS and CDR2 is SASEGT. The CDR3, as DNA: TGTGCCAGCAAAGTAGGACAGGGGAGCAATCAGCCCCAGCATTTT. This sequence encodes CASKVGQGSNQPQHF.

The J gene is TRBJ1-5, the V gene TRBV29-1, with D perhaps matching TRBD1 (6 bases). Germline CDR1 and CDR2: SQVTM and ANQGSEA. This CDR3 region has 13 residues. Between the trimmed V and J ends, which lost 6 bases and 5 bases, there was a span of 14 bases. DNA of the CDR3: TGCAGCGTGGGCGGGGGCGCGGATCAGCCCCAGCATTTT. Its protein product is CSVGGGADQPQHF.

The chain couples TRBV6-6 to TRBJ2-7, with 7 bases identical to TRBD1. V gave up 5 bases and J gave up 0 bases; unmatched junction bases: 4. Looked up from germline, CDR1 is MNHNY and CDR2 is SVGAGI (reference sequence). The CDR3 is 14 amino acids. The CDR3 DNA follows: TGTGCCAGCAGTGACCGACAGGGCTCCTACGAGCAGTACTTC. It encodes CASSDRQGSYEQYF.

The chain has TRBV7-9 and TRBJ1-5; tentatively, D is TRBD1 (6 bases). The V gene's germline CDR1 is SEHNR and CDR2 FQNEAQ (reference sequence). The CDR3 has 19 residues. The germline V and J ends were trimmed by 4 bases and 0 bases, with 22 bases remaining between them. Written as DNA, the CDR3 is TGTGCCAGCAGCTCCATTAGGTCATACAGGGTCGATAGCAATCAGCCCCAGCATTTT. This codes for CASSSIRSYRVDSNQPQHF. Full variable domain (missing parts from reference TRBV7-9 and TRBJ1-5): DTGVSQNPRHKITKRGQNVTFRCDPISEHNRLYWYRQTLGQGPEFLTYFQNEAQLEKSRLLSDRFSAERPKGSFSTLEIQRTEQGDSAMYLCASSSIRSYRVDSNQPQHFGDGTRLSIL.

The chain links TRBV7-9 to TRBJ1-4; D remains unclear. The CDR3 has 15 residues. Trimming removed 5 bases at V and 0 bases at J, with 10 bases between. Germline-derived CDR1 and CDR2 are SEHNR and FQNEAQ (reference sequence). CDR3 bases: TGTGCCAGCAGCCCTCAGACACCAACTAATGAAAAACTGTTTTTT. The encoded protein is CASSPQTPTNEKLFF.

V gene TRBV6-5 combines with J gene TRBJ1-5; the D gene is possibly TRBD1 (6 bases). V was clipped by 4 bases and J by 10 bases, with 14 bases between them. CDR3 length equals 13 residues. CDR1 and CDR2 (germline): MNHEY, SVGAGI. CDR3 region: CASSSLQGRPQHF. Written as DNA, the CDR3 is TGTGCCAGCAGTTCGTTACAGGGCCGACCCCAGCATTTT.

This clone was seen only a few times. The same CDR3 also results from other DNA sequences found in this sample. The genes are TRBV7-9 and TRBJ1-1; D unresolved. The CDR3 covers 14 residues. Trimming took off 1 base at V and 0 bases at J, with 6 bases between the two ends. CDR1 is SEHNR and CDR2 is FQNEAQ in the germline V gene (reference sequence). The CDR3 protein is CASSLGGMNTEAFF. The CDR3, as DNA: TGTGCCAGCAGCTTAGGAGGGATGAACACTGAAGCTTTCTTT.

The CDR3 nucleotides read TGCGCCAGCAGCTTGGAGGGAGACTACGAGCAGTACTTC. This sequence encodes CASSLEGDYEQYF. The chain is built from TRBV5-1 and TRBJ2-7, with D possibly being TRBD2 (5 bases). The V end was cut by 0 bases, the J end by 3 bases, with 7 bases between. The CDR3 is made up of 13 amino acids. Germline CDR1 and CDR2: SGHRS and YFSETQ.

This sequence joins TRBV15 and TRBJ2-4, with D tentatively TRBD1 (6 bases). Germline V CDR1 and CDR2: LNHNV, YYDKDF (reference sequence). With 9 bases removed from V and 3 bases from J, the gap between germline ends came to 18 bases. This CDR3 is 15 amino acids long. The CDR3 DNA reads TGTGCCACAGATACAGGGTCTTGGGGCAAAAACATTCAGTACTTC. Amino acid sequence: CATDTGSWGKNIQYF. The whole variable domain, remainder taken from reference TRBV15 and TRBJ2-4, is DAMVIQNPRYQVTQFGKPVTLSCSQTLNHNVMYWYQQKSSQAPKLLFHYYDKDFNNEADTPDNFQSRRPNTSFCFLDIRSPGLGDTAMYLCATDTGSWGKNIQYFGAGTRLSVL.